These 18 T cell receptor beta chains were all obtained from the same sample, sequenced in a study of OX40 agonist ivuxolimab in advanced cancers. Generated by immunoSEQ multiplex PCR, the TCRdb table keeps only in-frame clones and is missing some. This table has tens of thousands of clones, roughly nine tenths appearing once. The source material was CD4+ or CD8+ T cells sorted from blood, sampled in a trial of the OX40 agonist ivuxolimab. Every receptor here comes from an adult with an advanced solid tumor such as melanoma, head and neck, liver or kidney cancer.

The V call is TRBV29-1, the J call TRBJ1-5; the D is unclear. The CDR3 has 13 residues. From germline, CDR1 is SQVTM and CDR2 ANQGSEA. The V and J ends lost 7 bases and 4 bases respectively, with 14 bases between them. The CDR3 loop reads CSAQATANQPQHF. The CDR3 DNA reads TGCAGCGCCCAAGCGACTGCTAATCAGCCCCAGCATTTT. The entire variable domain, with the rest obtained from reference TRBV29-1 and TRBJ1-5, is as follows: SAVISQKPSRDICQRGTSLTIQCQVDSQVTMMFWYRQQPGQSLTLIATANQGSEATYESGFVIDKFPISRPNLTFSTLTVSNMSPEDSSIYLCSAQATANQPQHFGDGTRLSIL.

The gene calls are TRBV4-1 and TRBJ2-3; D call uncertain. Germline CDR1 is MGHRA and CDR2 is YSYEKL. V was shortened by 4 bases and J by 5 bases, with 7 bases between the two germline ends. CDR3 length: 12 amino acids. The CDR3 nucleotides are TGCGCCAGCAGCCCACGAGGAGATACGCAGTATTTT. Protein sequence: CASSPRGDTQYF.

The chain couples TRBV11-2 to TRBJ2-1; weak D call: TRBD2 (5 bases). The germline V gene has CDR1 SGHAT and CDR2 FQNNGV. V was clipped by 4 bases and J by 6 bases, with 10 bases between them. This CDR3 spans 13 amino acids. CDR3 nucleotide sequence: TGTGCCAGCAGCTCGACTAACAGCAATGAGCAGTTCTTC. Protein product: CASSSTNSNEQFF.

This chain links TRBV7-2 with TRBJ2-3, with 8 nucleotides matching TRBD2. This CDR3 is 16 amino acids long. In germline, CDR1 is SGHTA, CDR2 FQGNSA. J gave up 5 bases and V 5 bases, and 12 bases lay outside the gene matches. The CDR3 region has the DNA TGTGCCAGCAGCCCGCCTGGTTCGCGGGGGGTAGATACGCAGTATTTT. Its protein product is CASSPPGSRGVDTQYF.

The rearrangement joins TRBV5-1 to TRBJ2-5; no definite D call. The V gene's germline CDR1 is SGHRS and CDR2 YFSETQ. The length of the CDR3 is 13 residues. Trimming took 4 bases from V and 1 from J, leaving 8 bases between them. CDR3 DNA: TGCGCCAGCAGCCTAACATTCCAAGAGACCCAGTACTTC. Its translation: CASSLTFQETQYF.

The V and J genes are TRBV28 and TRBJ1-5; D is undetermined. The CDR3 contains 13 residues. Germline loops: CDR1 MDHEN, CDR2 SYDVKM. Trimming removed 4 bases from V and 9 bases from J, with 13 bases in between. CDR3 nucleotides: TGTGCCAGCAGTTCAGGACCAGTTTGGCCCCAGCATTTT. The encoded protein is CASSSGPVWPQHF.

The rearrangement links TRBV30 to TRBJ1-4; 7 positions match TRBD1. Germline assignment: CDR1 GTSNPN and CDR2 SVGIG (reference sequence). The V gene end was trimmed by 8 bases and the J gene end by 13 bases; junction bases not matched to a gene: 16. The CDR3 has 13 amino acids. This CDR3 reads CAGTSDRPAGLFF. Here the CDR3 DNA reads TGTGCCGGGACCTCGGACAGGCCCGCAGGACTGTTTTTT.

V is TRBV4-2 and J is TRBJ2-1; 14 bases are shared with TRBD2. The CDR3 covers 17 residues. V trimming: 4 bases; J trimming: 7 bases; junction bases outside the gene matches: 9. CDR1 is LGHNA, CDR2 YNFKEQ, per germline. CDR3 sequence reads: CASSPGTSGGRLNEQFF. In nucleotides, the CDR3 is TGTGCCAGCAGCCCCGGGACTAGCGGGGGCCGACTAAATGAGCAGTTCTTC.

This clone is labeled as medium-sized. The chain joins TRBV5-1 to TRBJ2-2; no clear D. V lost 0 bases and J lost 1, with 10 bases in between. The CDR3 runs to 16 residues. Germline CDR1 reads SGHRS; CDR2 reads YFSETQ. This CDR3 is CASSLEARWNTGELFF. In DNA, the CDR3 is TGCGCCAGCAGCTTGGAAGCCAGGTGGAACACCGGGGAGCTGTTTTTT.

V usage is TRBV5-1 and J usage is TRBJ2-7; tentatively, D is TRBD2 (5 bases). In germline, CDR1 is SGHRS, CDR2 YFSETQ. The CDR3 is 14 amino acids. The V gene lost 3 bases and the J gene lost 0 bases, with 10 bases spanning the gap. As DNA, the CDR3 is TGCGCCAGCAGCTCCTCGGGGTCCTCCTACGAGCAGTACTTC. Its translation: CASSSSGSSYEQYF.

This clone has just one count. This chain uses TRBV18 with TRBJ2-1; D remains ambiguous. CDR3 length equals 17 residues. Germline CDR1 and CDR2: KGHSH and LQKENI. V shed 1 base and J shed 0 bases, with 13 bases lying between them. The CDR3 spells CASSPLAAGFSYNEQFF. In nucleotides, the CDR3 is TGTGCCAGCTCACCACTAGCTGCCGGGTTCTCCTACAATGAGCAGTTCTTC.

The chain is built from TRBV18 and TRBJ2-5; D unresolved. The germline CDR1 and CDR2 sequences are KGHSH and LQKENI. Trimming shortened V by 1 base and J by 1 base, and 4 bases separated the two germline ends. This CDR3 has 13 amino acids. This CDR3 is CASSPQGQETQYF. Written as DNA, the CDR3 is TGTGCCAGCTCACCACAGGGCCAAGAGACCCAGTACTTC.

The CDR3 region is CATGFLGAQHF. In nucleotides, the CDR3 is TGTGCCACGGGTTTCTTGGGAGCCCAGCATTTT. The chain uses TRBV28 and TRBJ1-5; D call uncertain. From germline, CDR1 is MDHEN and CDR2 SYDVKM. This CDR3 contains 11 residues. The V gene lost 10 bases and the J gene lost 11 bases, with 15 bases spanning the gap.

V is TRBV5-5 and J is TRBJ1-1; D is undetermined. The CDR3 is made up of 15 amino acids. V lost 1 base to trimming and J lost 6 bases, with 16 bases between them. Germline V gene sequence: CDR1 SGHKS, CDR2 YYEKEE (reference sequence). CDR3 bases: TGTGCCAGCAGCTTGTTTGGGGAGCCATTGGCTGAAGCTTTCTTT. As protein: CASSLFGEPLAEAFF.

The V and J genes are TRBV30 and TRBJ1-1; 9 bases align to TRBD1. The germline V gene encodes CDR1 GTSNPN and CDR2 SVGIG (reference sequence). The CDR3 extends over 15 amino acids. V was pared by 5 bases and J by 3 bases, with 10 bases of the junction left unmatched. The CDR3 sequence: CAWQTGQGIYTEAFF. In DNA, the CDR3 is TGTGCCTGGCAAACGGGACAGGGAATCTACACTGAAGCTTTCTTT.

The DNA of the CDR3 is TGTGCCAGTAGTATACAGGGGGCGCAGAACATTCAGTACTTC. This codes for CASSIQGAQNIQYF. The rearrangement links TRBV19 to TRBJ2-4; 8 bases fit TRBD1. Germline CDR1 reads LNHDA; CDR2 reads SQIVND (reference sequence). The CDR3 is 14 residues long. V lost 2 bases, J lost 7 bases, and 4 bases stayed unmatched.

The rearrangement joins TRBV7-2 to TRBJ1-1, with 7 bases matching TRBD1. Germline trimming cut 5 bases from V and 4 bases from J; bases unmatched to any gene: 7. The CDR3 consists of 14 residues. CDR1 and CDR2 (germline): SGHTA, FQGNSA. The CDR3 loop reads CASSPRQGATEAFF. CDR3 DNA sequence: TGTGCCAGCAGCCCCCGACAGGGCGCCACTGAAGCTTTCTTT.

The chain employs TRBV5-5 and TRBJ1-2, with 9 bases matching TRBD1. Germline CDR1 and CDR2: SGHKS and YYEKEE (reference sequence). Trimming took 0 bases from V and 7 from J; bases not matched to a gene: 7. The length of the CDR3 is 15 residues. The CDR3 region is CASSLAGTGQVGYTF. The CDR3 bases are TGTGCCAGCAGCTTGGCCGGGACAGGGCAGGTTGGCTACACCTTC.